This T cell receptor beta chain was recorded in a study of blood T cell repertoires in COVID-19. In the study overall: COVID-19 samples, acute and convalescent, were from the United States, Italy and Spain. From T cells, B-cell-depleted T cells, or PBMCs came the material, which was cDNA or gDNA.

Original handling: Researchers report that nucleated cell counts were estimated from reference gene primer amplification. Clones were sequenced by immunoSEQ multiplex PCR, and TCRdb holds only the in-frame ones, with some missing. V and J calls and clone size follow that table, whereas D and trimming were derived from the DNA. The sample carries 120,000 or so clones, roughly 85% recorded once. The CDR3 has 14 amino acids. The V and J ends lost 0 bases and 3 bases respectively, with 9 bases between them. The germline CDR1 and CDR2 sequences are MNHNY and SVGAGI (reference sequence). The TCR comes from a human donor in a cohort sampled during active COVID-19. The chain couples TRBV6-6 to TRBJ2-7, with D perhaps matching TRBD1 (6 bases). Sequenced material: peripheral blood. The CDR3 protein is CASSYSGQLYEQYF. The CDR3 DNA follows: TGTGCCAGCAGTTACTCAGGACAGCTCTACGAGCAGTACTTC.